This T cell receptor beta chain was captured by sequencing in a study of blood T cell repertoires in COVID-19. Study summary: The United States, Italy and Spain were the sources of the acute and convalescent COVID-19 samples. Sources were T cells, B-cell-depleted T cells, or PBMCs; the material itself was cDNA or gDNA.

Original methodology: How many nucleated cells were present was estimated from reference gene primer amplification. Some clones are missing from TCRdb's copy, which holds only in-frame ones; the method was immunoSEQ multiplex PCR. V, J and clone size reflect that table, while D and trimming were determined from the DNA. The data hold about 150,000 clones, with roughly 80% observed a single time. The CDR3 length is 16 residues. V lost 4 bases and J 3 bases, leaving 18 bases between the germline ends. Germline CDR1 reads SGDLS; CDR2 reads YYNGEE. The receptor was derived from a man in his 70s with acute or convalescent COVID-19. The chain couples TRBV9 to TRBJ2-3; D gene uncertain. Sequencing was carried out using peripheral blood. The CDR3 is CASSPPRVSGTDTQYF. CDR3 DNA: TGTGCCAGCAGCCCACCCCGGGTTAGTGGGACAGATACGCAGTATTTT.